These T cell receptor beta chains were read from a single sample in a study of blood T cell repertoires in COVID-19. Clones were sequenced by immunoSEQ multiplex PCR, and TCRdb holds only the in-frame ones, with some missing. The repertoire holds 250,000 to 350,000 clones, with 80% to 95% as singletons. Sequencing input: peripheral blood. All receptors derive from a woman aged 25 to 39 with COVID-19, enrolled during active disease. The CDR3 runs from the conserved cysteine through the conserved F or W. Each record gives: CDR3 protein, CDR3 DNA, J gene, V gene, D gene, clone size. The D gene is left open where the match is weak. Not every row has a clone size; where given, it reads once, few, many or a size class.

CDR3: CASNNPGQVGQPQHF; DNA: TGTGCCAGCAACAACCCGGGACAGGTGGGTCAGCCCCAGCATTTT; J: TRBJ1-5; V: TRBV2; D: TRBD1; size: .
CDR3: CASSIRQDTDTQYF; DNA: TGTGCCAGCAGCATAAGACAGGACACAGATACGCAGTATTTT; J: TRBJ2-3; V: TRBV9; D: .; size: .
CDR3: CASSPRLSGTGSREQYF; DNA: TGTGCCAGCTCACCACGGCTGTCCGGGACAGGTTCACGAGAGCAGTACTTC; J: TRBJ2-7; V: TRBV18; D: TRBD1; size: .
CDR3: CASTYRGIPTDTQYF; DNA: TGTGCCAGCACCTACCGCGGCATCCCCACAGATACGCAGTATTTT; J: TRBJ2-3; V: TRBV6-5; D: .; size: .
CDR3: CASSLRDRGISPLHF; DNA: TGTGCCAGCAGCCTCCGGGACAGGGGGATCTCACCCCTCCACTTT; J: TRBJ1-6; V: TRBV14; D: TRBD1; size: .
CDR3: CASSYLKNIQYF; DNA: TGTGCCAGCAGTTATCTTAAAAACATTCAGTACTTC; J: TRBJ2-4; V: TRBV6-2/TRBV6-3; D: .; size: once
CDR3: CASSATGQLNTEAFF; DNA: TGTGCCAGCAGCGCGACGGGACAATTGAACACTGAAGCTTTCTTT; J: TRBJ1-1; V: TRBV9; D: .; size: .
CDR3: CASSRLAGEGEQYF; DNA: TGTGCCAGCAGTCGACTAGCGGGAGAGGGCGAGCAGTACTTC; J: TRBJ2-7; V: TRBV28; D: TRBD2; size: .
CDR3: CASSLAGSGGYTF; DNA: TGTGCCAGCAGCTTGGCGGGAAGCGGTGGCTACACCTTC; J: TRBJ1-2; V: TRBV5-6; D: .; size: .
CDR3: CASSVLHGGTQYF; DNA: TGTGCCAGTAGTGTTCTTCACGGCGGGACGCAGTATTTT; J: TRBJ2-3; V: TRBV19; D: .; size: .
CDR3: CASSTTGGLNTEAFF; DNA: TGCGCCAGCAGCACGACAGGGGGCTTGAACACTGAAGCTTTCTTT; J: TRBJ1-1; V: TRBV5-1; D: TRBD1; size: once
CDR3: CASRIGSGNTEAFF; DNA: TGTGCCAGTAGGATAGGTAGTGGGAACACTGAAGCTTTCTTT; J: TRBJ1-1; V: TRBV19; D: .; size: .
CDR3: CASSDSKLYEQYF; DNA: TGTGCCAGCAGTGACTCTAAGCTGTACGAGCAGTACTTC; J: TRBJ2-7; V: TRBV6-4; D: .; size: .
CDR3: CASSTTGTQALHF; DNA: TGTGCCAGCTCAACGACAGGGACCCAGGCCCTCCACTTT; J: TRBJ1-6; V: TRBV18; D: TRBD1; size: .
CDR3: CASSPTGSNYGYTF; DNA: TGTGCCAGCAGCCCGACAGGGTCTAACTATGGCTACACCTTC; J: TRBJ1-2; V: TRBV7-3; D: TRBD1; size: .
CDR3: CASSPAETGGSQPQHF; DNA: TGCGCCAGCAGCCCCGCCGAGACGGGCGGGAGTCAGCCCCAGCATTTT; J: TRBJ1-5; V: TRBV4-1; D: .; size: .
CDR3: CASSFLFNTEAFF; DNA: TGTGCCAGCAGCTTCCTCTTCAACACTGAAGCTTTCTTT; J: TRBJ1-1; V: TRBV11-2; D: .; size: .
CDR3: CASSSWGTSGNEQFF; DNA: TGTGCCAGCAGCTCCTGGGGGACTAGCGGAAATGAGCAGTTCTTC; J: TRBJ2-1; V: TRBV7-2; D: TRBD2; size: .
CDR3: CASSPAGQGAEWRNQPQHF; DNA: TGTGCCAGTAGTCCAGCCGGACAGGGGGCGGAATGGCGCAATCAGCCCCAGCATTTT; J: TRBJ1-5; V: TRBV19; D: TRBD1; size: once
CDR3: CASRQGTGANVLTF; DNA: TGCGCCAGCCGACAGGGGACTGGGGCCAACGTCCTGACTTTC; J: TRBJ2-6; V: TRBV5-1; D: TRBD1; size: once
CDR3: CASSSWGQGTRGAF; DNA: .; J: TRBJ1-2; V: TRBV5-1; D: .; size: .
CDR3: CASSYAAGGLGETQYF; DNA: TGTGCCAGCAGTTACGCAGCGGGAGGGCTTGGAGAGACCCAGTACTTC; J: TRBJ2-5; V: TRBV6-5; D: TRBD2; size: .
CDR3: CASSRDIYYEQYF; DNA: TGTGCCAGTAGTAGGGACATTTATTACGAGCAGTACTTC; J: TRBJ2-7; V: TRBV19; D: .; size: once
CDR3: CASSILAGVPEQYF; DNA: TGTGCCAGTAGTATACTTGCGGGAGTTCCCGAGCAGTACTTC; J: TRBJ2-7; V: TRBV19; D: TRBD2; size: .
CDR3: CASSVLAGTGELFF; DNA: TGTGCCAGCAGTGTCCTAGCGGGGACCGGGGAGCTGTTTTTT; J: TRBJ2-2; V: TRBV25-1; D: TRBD2; size: .
CDR3: CAWSEGAYNEQFF; DNA: TGTGCCTGGAGTGAGGGAGCGTACAATGAGCAGTTCTTC; J: TRBJ2-1; V: TRBV30; D: .; size: .
CDR3: CASSNQDKIYEQYF; DNA: TGTGCCAGCAGCAACCAGGACAAGATCTACGAGCAGTACTTC; J: TRBJ2-7; V: TRBV5-6; D: .; size: once
CDR3: CASSPLTSGRNANEQFF; DNA: TGTGCCAGCAGTCCCCTGACTAGCGGGAGAAATGCCAATGAGCAGTTCTTC; J: TRBJ2-1; V: TRBV6-2/TRBV6-3; D: TRBD2; size: few